Given below is one T cell receptor (beta chain) in context. Profiled with immunoSEQ multiplex PCR; TCRdb holds only in-frame clones, not every one. Of thousands of clones listed, around 90% are singletons. Germline loops: CDR1 GTSNPN, CDR2 SVGIG (reference sequence). The CDR3 is 14 residues long. The V and J ends lost 5 bases and 1 base respectively, with 11 bases between them. This entry comes from a study of blood T cell repertoires in COVID-19. This chain links TRBV30 with TRBJ2-2; possible D gene TRBD2, 5 bases. The TCR comes from a man in his 70s with active COVID-19. Sample: peripheral blood. The CDR3 nucleotides read TGTGCCTGGGAGGCTAGCCTGAACACCGGGGAGCTGTTTTTT. Its protein product is CAWEASLNTGELFF.